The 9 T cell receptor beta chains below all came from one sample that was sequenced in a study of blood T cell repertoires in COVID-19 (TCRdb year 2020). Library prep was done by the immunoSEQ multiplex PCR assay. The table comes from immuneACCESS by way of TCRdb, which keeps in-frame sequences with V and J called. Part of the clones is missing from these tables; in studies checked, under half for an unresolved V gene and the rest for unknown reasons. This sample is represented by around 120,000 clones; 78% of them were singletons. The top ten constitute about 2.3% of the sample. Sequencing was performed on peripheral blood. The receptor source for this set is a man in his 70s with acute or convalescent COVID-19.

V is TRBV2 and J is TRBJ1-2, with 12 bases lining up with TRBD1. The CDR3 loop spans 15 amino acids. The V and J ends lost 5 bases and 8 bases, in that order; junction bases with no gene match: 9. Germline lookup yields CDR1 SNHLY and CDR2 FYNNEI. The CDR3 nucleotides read TGTGCCAGCAGTTCTCCGGGACAGGGGGCAGGGGGCTACACCTTC. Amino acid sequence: CASSSPGQGAGGYTF. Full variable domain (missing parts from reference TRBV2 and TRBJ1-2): EPEVTQTPSHQVTQMGQEVILRCVPISNHLYFYWYRQILGQKVEFLVSFYNNEISEKSEIFDDQFSVERPDGSNFTLKIRSTKLEDSAMYFCASSSPGQGAGGYTFGSGTRLTVV.

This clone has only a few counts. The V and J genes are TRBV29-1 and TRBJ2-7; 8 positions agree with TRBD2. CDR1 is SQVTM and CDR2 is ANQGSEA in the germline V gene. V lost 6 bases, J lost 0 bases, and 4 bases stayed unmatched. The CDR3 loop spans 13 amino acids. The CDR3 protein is CSVATSASYEQYF. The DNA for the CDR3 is TGCAGCGTGGCGACTAGCGCCTCCTACGAGCAGTACTTC.

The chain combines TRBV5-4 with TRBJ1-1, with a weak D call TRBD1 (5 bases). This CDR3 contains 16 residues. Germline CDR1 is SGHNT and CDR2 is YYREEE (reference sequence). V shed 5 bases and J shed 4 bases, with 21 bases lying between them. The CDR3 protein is CASSPWLSGGVTEAFF. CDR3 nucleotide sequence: TGTGCCAGCAGTCCATGGCTCTCCGGGGGGGTCACTGAAGCTTTCTTT.

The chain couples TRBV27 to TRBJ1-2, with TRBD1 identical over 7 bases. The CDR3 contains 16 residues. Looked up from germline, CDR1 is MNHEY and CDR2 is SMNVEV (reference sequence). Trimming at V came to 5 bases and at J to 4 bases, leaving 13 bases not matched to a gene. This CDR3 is CASSPRQGVSPYGYTF. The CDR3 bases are TGTGCCAGCAGTCCCCGACAGGGTGTCAGTCCCTATGGCTACACCTTC.

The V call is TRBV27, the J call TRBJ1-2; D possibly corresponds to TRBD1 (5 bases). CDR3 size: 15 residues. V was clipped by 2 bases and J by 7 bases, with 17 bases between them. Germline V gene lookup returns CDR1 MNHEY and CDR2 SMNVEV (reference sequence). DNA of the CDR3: TGTGCCAGCAGTTTAAAGGGCGGGGGGAGGTCTGGCTACACCTTC. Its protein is CASSLKGGGRSGYTF.

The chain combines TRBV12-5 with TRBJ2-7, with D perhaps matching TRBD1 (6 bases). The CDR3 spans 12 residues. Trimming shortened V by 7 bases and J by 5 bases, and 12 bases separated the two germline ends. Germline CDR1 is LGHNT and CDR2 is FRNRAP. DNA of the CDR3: TGTGCTAGTGCCAGACAGGTTCACGAGCAGTACTTC. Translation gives CASARQVHEQYF.

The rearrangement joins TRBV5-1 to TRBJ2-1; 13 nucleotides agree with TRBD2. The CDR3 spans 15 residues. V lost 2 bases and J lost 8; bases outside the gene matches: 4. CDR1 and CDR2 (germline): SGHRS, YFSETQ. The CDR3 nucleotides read TGCGCCAGCAGCTTTGGGACTAGCGGGGACTATGAGCAGTTCTTC. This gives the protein CASSFGTSGDYEQFF. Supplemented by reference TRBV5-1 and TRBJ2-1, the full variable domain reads KAGVTQTPRYLIKTRGQQVTLSCSPISGHRSVSWYQQTPGQGLQFLFEYFSETQRNKGNFPGRFSGRQFSNSRSEMNVSTLELGDSALYLCASSFGTSGDYEQFFGPGTRLTVL.

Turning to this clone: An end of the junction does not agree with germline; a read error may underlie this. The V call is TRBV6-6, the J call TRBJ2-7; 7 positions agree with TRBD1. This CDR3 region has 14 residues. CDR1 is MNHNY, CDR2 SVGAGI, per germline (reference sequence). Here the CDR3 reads CASRPAGTAYGQYF. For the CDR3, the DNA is TGTGCCAGCAGACCCGCCGGGACAGCCTACGGGCAGTACTTC.

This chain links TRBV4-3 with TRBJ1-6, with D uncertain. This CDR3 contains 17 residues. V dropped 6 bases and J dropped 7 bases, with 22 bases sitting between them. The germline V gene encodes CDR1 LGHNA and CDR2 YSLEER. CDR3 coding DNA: TGCGCCAGCAGTCGATCCTCTTGGTGGAGGGAGAATTCACCCCTCCACTTT. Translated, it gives CASSRSSWWRENSPLHF.